This T cell receptor beta chain was identified during a study of blood T cell repertoires in COVID-19. Study-wide background: Sites across the United States, Italy and Spain contributed samples from acute and convalescent COVID-19. From T cells, B-cell-depleted T cells, or PBMCs came the material, which was cDNA or gDNA.

How the authors handled the data: The authors estimated nucleated cell counts from reference gene primer amplification. Profiling relied on immunoSEQ multiplex PCR, and the TCRdb table lists in-frame clones only, not all of them. V and J calls and clone size follow that table, whereas D and trimming were derived from the DNA. Of 45,000 or so clones listed, roughly nine tenths are singletons. This CDR3 comprises 13 residues. Trimming cost V 1 base and J 5 bases, with 9 bases left between them. CDR1 and CDR2 from the germline V gene are MNHNS and SASEGT. Material for sequencing was peripheral blood. The chain uses TRBV6-1 and TRBJ2-7; no definite D call. The TCR sequence derives from a man aged 65-85 years with active COVID-19. The CDR3 loop reads CASSEVRSHEQYF. The CDR3 DNA follows: TGTGCCAGCAGTGAAGTCAGGTCCCACGAGCAGTACTTC.